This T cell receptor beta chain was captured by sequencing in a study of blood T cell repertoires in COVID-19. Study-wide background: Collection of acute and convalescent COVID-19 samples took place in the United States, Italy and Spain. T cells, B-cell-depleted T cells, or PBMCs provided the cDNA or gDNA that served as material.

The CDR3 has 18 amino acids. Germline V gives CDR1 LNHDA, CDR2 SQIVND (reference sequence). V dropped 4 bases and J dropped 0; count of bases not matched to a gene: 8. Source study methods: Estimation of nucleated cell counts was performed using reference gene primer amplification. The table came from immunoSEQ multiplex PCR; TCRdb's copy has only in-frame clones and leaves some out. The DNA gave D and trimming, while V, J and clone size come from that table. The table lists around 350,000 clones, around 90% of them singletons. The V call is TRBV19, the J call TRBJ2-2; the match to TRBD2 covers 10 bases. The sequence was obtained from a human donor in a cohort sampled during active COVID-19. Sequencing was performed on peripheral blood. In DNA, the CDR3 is TGTGCCAGTAGTAACCTAATCCTAGCGGGGGCGAACACCGGGGAGCTGTTTTTT. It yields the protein CASSNLILAGANTGELFF.